This note documents a single T cell receptor (beta chain) sequence. Germline CDR1 reads SGHVT; CDR2 reads SQSDAQ. J gave up 7 bases and V 5 bases, and 13 bases lay outside the gene matches. The CDR3 is 16 residues long. The source of the sample is a study of shared T cell receptors in the human thymus. Produced via immunoSEQ multiplex PCR; TCRdb's table is partial and in-frame only. The table shows hundreds of thousands of clones, with more than 75% occurring only once. These same records also appear under a second study, on human thymus T cells.

The rearrangement joins TRBV7-4 to TRBJ2-1; 8 bases align to TRBD2. What was sequenced was thymocytes. This receptor was obtained from a boy less than two years old with a congenital heart defect. The CDR3 loop is CASSPTRSGRGNEQFF. CDR3 bases: TGTGCCAGCAGCCCCACCCGCAGCGGGAGAGGGAATGAGCAGTTCTTC.